The entry below describes one T cell receptor (beta chain). This entry is derived from a study of beta chain features in type 1 diabetes. This CDR3 region has 15 residues. The germline CDR1 and CDR2 sequences are SEHNR and FQNEAQ (reference sequence). Trimming took 5 bases from V and 2 from J; bases not matched to a gene: 8. Expressed TCRB transcripts were sequenced, since all the RNA that had been isolated was reverse transcribed. Clones were sequenced by immunoSEQ multiplex PCR, and TCRdb holds only the in-frame ones, with some missing. The sample carries about 220,000 clones, approximately 10% recorded once.

Sequencing was performed on central memory CD4+ T cells from blood. The sequence came from a young man in good health. The J gene is TRBJ2-7, the V gene TRBV7-9, with 8 bases identical to TRBD2. Here the CDR3 reads CASSPEGLVTYEQYF. CDR3 sequence (DNA): TGTGCCAGCAGCCCAGAGGGACTAGTAACCTACGAGCAGTACTTC. Complete variable domain (other parts from reference TRBV7-9 and TRBJ2-7): DTGVSQNPRHKITKRGQNVTFRCDPISEHNRLYWYRQTLGQGPEFLTYFQNEAQLEKSRLLSDRFSAERPKGSFSTLEIQRTEQGDSAMYLCASSPEGLVTYEQYFGPGTRLTVT.